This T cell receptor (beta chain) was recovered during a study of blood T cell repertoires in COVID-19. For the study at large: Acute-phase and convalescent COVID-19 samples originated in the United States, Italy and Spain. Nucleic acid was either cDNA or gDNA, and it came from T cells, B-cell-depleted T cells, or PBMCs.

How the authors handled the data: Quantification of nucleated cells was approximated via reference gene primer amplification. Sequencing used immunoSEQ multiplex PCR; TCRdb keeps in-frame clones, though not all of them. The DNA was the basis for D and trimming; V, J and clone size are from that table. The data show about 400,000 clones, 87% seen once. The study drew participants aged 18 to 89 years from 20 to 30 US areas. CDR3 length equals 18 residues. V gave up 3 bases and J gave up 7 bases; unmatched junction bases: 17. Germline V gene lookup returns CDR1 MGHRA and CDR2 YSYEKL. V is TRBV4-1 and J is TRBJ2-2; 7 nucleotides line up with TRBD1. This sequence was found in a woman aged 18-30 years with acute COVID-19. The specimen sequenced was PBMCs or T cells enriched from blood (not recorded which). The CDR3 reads CASSQDYRQGIFIGELFF. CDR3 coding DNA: TGCGCCAGCAGCCAGGATTATAGACAGGGAATTTTCATCGGGGAGCTGTTTTTT.